The next 26 T cell receptor beta chains were all read from a single sample in a study of T cells after yellow fever vaccination. TCRdb fed the 5' RACE reads into MiXCR, producing one record per CDR3 protein. The data show about 220,000 distinct CDR3 sequences, less than 3.5% seen once. The specimen comprised CD4+ T cells sorted from PBMCs, sampled 10 days after the yellow fever booster vaccination. The receptors shown here come from a man aged 18 to 29 who received the YFV17D yellow fever vaccine.

This chain uses TRBV4-3 with TRBJ2-6; no reliable D call. The V and J ends lost 1 base and 0 bases respectively, with 10 bases between them. Germline V lookup: CDR1 LGHNA, CDR2 YSLEER. This CDR3 region has 17 residues. The DNA for the CDR3 is TGCGCCAGCAGCCAAGCCTGGGGTTACTCTGGGGCCAACGTCCTGACTTTC. Protein product: CASSQAWGYSGANVLTF.

V is TRBV15 and J is TRBJ1-2, with D possibly being TRBD1 (5 bases). In germline, CDR1 is LNHNV, CDR2 YYDKDF (reference sequence). V was pared by 5 bases and J by 0 bases, with 16 bases between. The CDR3 extends over 16 amino acids. The CDR3 sequence: CATSHGGGIANYGYTF. The CDR3 DNA reads TGTGCCACCAGCCACGGCGGGGGGATAGCTAACTATGGCTACACCTTC.

This clonotype was picked up many times. The chain carries TRBV6-6 and TRBJ2-3; TRBD2 is a possible D gene (7 bases). The ends were cut back, 6 bases at V and 4 bases at J, with 14 bases in the middle. This CDR3 has 14 amino acids. CDR1 is MNHNY, CDR2 SVGAGI, per germline (reference sequence). CDR3 DNA sequence: TGTGCCAGCAGGGAGGGGGGGGCGGCAGATACGCAGTATTTT. This translates into CASREGGAADTQYF.

CDR3 nucleotide sequence: TGTGCCAGCTCACCACCGACAGCCACTGAAGCTTTCTTT. Its translation: CASSPPTATEAFF. The rearrangement joins TRBV18 to TRBJ1-1; tentative D call: TRBD1 (5 bases). This CDR3 is built from 13 residues. Germline V gives CDR1 KGHSH, CDR2 LQKENI. V was pared by 0 bases and J by 4 bases, with 6 bases between. The full variable domain, in which reference TRBV18 and TRBJ1-1 provide the parts outside the CDR3, is NAGVMQNPRHLVRRRGQEARLRCSPMKGHSHVYWYRQLPEEGLKFMVYLQKENIIDESGMPKERFSAEFPKEGPSILRIQQVVRGDSAAYFCASSPPTATEAFFGQGTRLTVV.

This clonotype was detected ten times or more. The rearrangement links TRBV5-1 to TRBJ2-1; TRBD2 agrees at 8 bases. CDR3 length equals 13 residues. V was pared by 4 bases and J by 9 bases, with 6 bases of the junction left unmatched. The germline CDR1 and CDR2 sequences are SGHRS and YFSETQ. CDR3 region: CASSVTSVREQFF. The CDR3 region has the DNA TGCGCCAGCAGCGTGACTAGCGTCCGTGAGCAGTTCTTC.

This chain links TRBV29-1 with TRBJ2-3, with 10 bases fitting TRBD1. The ends lost 6 bases at V and 3 bases at J; junction bases unmatched: 3. The CDR3 contains 13 residues. CDR1 is SQVTM, CDR2 ANQGSEA, per germline. CDR3: CSVDRGLTDTQYF. CDR3 sequence (DNA): TGCAGCGTCGACAGGGGGCTGACAGATACGCAGTATTTT.

In regard to this clonotype: One end of the junction is discordant with germline, which a read error may explain. The V and J genes are TRBV6-2 or TRBV6-3 and TRBJ1-5, with D perhaps matching TRBD1 (5 bases). This CDR3 is 13 amino acids long. Germline V CDR1 and CDR2: MNHEY, SVGEGT. The CDR3 sequence: CASTTKGSGIPPF. CDR3 coding DNA: TGTGCCAGCACCACCAAGGGATCAGGGATACCACCTTTT.

The sample holds many counts of this clonotype. The chain recombines TRBV5-1 with TRBJ2-3, with 7 bases matching TRBD1. J gave up 5 bases and V 2 bases, and 11 bases lay outside the gene matches. The length of the CDR3 is 16 residues. Germline CDR1 and CDR2: SGHRS and YFSETQ. CDR3 region: CASSLEGGPRGDTQYF. Written as DNA, the CDR3 is TGCGCCAGCAGCTTAGAAGGGGGCCCTCGAGGAGATACGCAGTATTTT.

The chain recombines TRBV3-1 with TRBJ2-1, with no clear D. V was trimmed by 1 base and J by 6 bases, leaving 7 bases between them. The CDR3 is 13 residues long. The germline gives CDR1 LGHDT, CDR2 YNNKEL (reference sequence). DNA of the CDR3: TGTGCCAGCAGCCAAGTGTCTACCAATGAGCAGTTCTTC. Translation gives CASSQVSTNEQFF.

The V call is TRBV5-1, the J call TRBJ2-3; D gene unclear. Trimming stripped 0 bases from V and 0 bases from J, with 11 bases between. CDR1 and CDR2 from the germline V gene are SGHRS and YFSETQ. The CDR3 spans 16 residues. The chain's CDR3 is CASSLANPLSTDTQYF. The DNA for the CDR3 is TGCGCCAGCAGCTTGGCCAATCCCCTCAGCACAGATACGCAGTATTTT.

The chain joins TRBV11-2 to TRBJ2-7; D might be TRBD1 (6 bases). V was shortened by 5 bases and J by 9 bases, with 17 bases between the two germline ends. Germline CDR1 reads SGHAT; CDR2 reads FQNNGV. The CDR3 runs 13 residues. The DNA for the CDR3 is TGTGCCAGCAGCCAAACCGAGGGGGTTGGGCAGTACTTC. Its translation: CASSQTEGVGQYF.

This rearrangement joins TRBV4-3 to TRBJ1-6; 7 nucleotides align to TRBD1. This CDR3 has 16 residues. The germline CDR1 and CDR2 sequences are LGHNA and YSLEER. V lost 5 bases, J lost 3 bases, and 7 bases stayed unmatched. The CDR3: CASSTRQGHYNSPLHF. The CDR3 DNA reads as TGCGCCAGCAGCACAAGACAGGGCCACTATAATTCACCCCTCCACTTT.

This clonotype was found many times. The CDR3 loop reads CASTRGIRTDTQYF. The CDR3 bases are TGTGCCAGTACCAGGGGGATCCGCACAGATACGCAGTATTTT. J is TRBJ2-3 and V is TRBV12-3 or TRBV12-4; TRBD1 agrees at 7 bases. The CDR3 contains 14 residues. J was trimmed by 1 base and V by 9 bases; bases with no gene match: 7.

In its sample, this clonotype was seen a few times. V usage is TRBV12-3 or TRBV12-4 and J usage is TRBJ1-3; D gene unclear. The CDR3 extends over 14 amino acids. V gave up 2 bases and J gave up 0 bases, with 5 bases separating them. The CDR3 protein is CASSLTFSGNTIYF. CDR3 nucleotide sequence: TGTGCCAGCAGTTTAACGTTCTCTGGAAACACCATATATTTT.

V usage is TRBV20-1 and J usage is TRBJ1-3; tentatively, D is TRBD1 (6 bases). The V gene's germline CDR1 is DFQATT and CDR2 SNEGSKA (reference sequence). V was trimmed by 6 bases and J by 2 bases, leaving 11 bases between them. The CDR3 is made up of 13 amino acids. The CDR3 nucleotides are TGCAGTGCCACCGGGACACCTGGAAACACCATATATTTT. Translating it yields CSATGTPGNTIYF.

This clonotype showed up many times. The chain couples TRBV12-3 or TRBV12-4 to TRBJ2-1, with TRBD2 identical over 9 bases. The CDR3 is made up of 16 amino acids. Losses at the gene ends were 5 bases for V and 0 bases for J; bases not matched to a gene: 5. In DNA form, the CDR3 reads TGTGCCAGCAGTCTGCGGGGGGGCCCCTCCTACAATGAGCAGTTCTTC. It is translated as CASSLRGGPSYNEQFF.

The table lists this clonotype with a few counts. This chain links TRBV5-1 with TRBJ1-4; D unresolved. With 5 bases removed from V and 4 bases from J, the gap between germline ends came to 9 bases. Germline CDR1 is SGHRS and CDR2 is YFSETQ. This CDR3 is 13 amino acids long. This chain's CDR3 is CASRPTLNEKLFF. In nucleotides, the CDR3 is TGCGCCAGCAGACCTACTCTTAATGAAAAACTGTTTTTT.

This clonotype has at least ten counts. The chain employs TRBV27 and TRBJ1-2; no reliable D call. Trimming took 2 bases from V and 14 from J, leaving 15 bases between them. The germline V gene encodes CDR1 MNHEY and CDR2 SMNVEV (reference sequence). The CDR3 extends over 12 amino acids. In nucleotides, the CDR3 is TGTGCCAGCAGTTTAAGCGGCCGGTACGAAACCTTC. Translation gives CASSLSGRYETF.

The chain joins TRBV7-2 to TRBJ2-1; 7 bases are a match to TRBD2. The V and J ends lost 1 base and 0 bases, in that order; junction bases with no gene match: 6. The germline CDR1 and CDR2 sequences are SGHTA and FQGNSA. This CDR3 is built from 17 residues. The CDR3 sequence: CASSLEGLAASYNEQFF. CDR3 nucleotide sequence: TGTGCCAGCAGCTTAGAAGGTCTAGCGGCCTCCTACAATGAGCAGTTCTTC.

The chain combines TRBV2 with TRBJ2-7; D unclear. Trimming cost V 6 bases and J 0 bases, with 12 bases left between them. The germline V gene has CDR1 SNHLY and CDR2 FYNNEI. This CDR3 contains 14 residues. Here the CDR3 reads CASRIGYSSYEQYF. The CDR3 DNA is TGTGCCAGCAGAATTGGTTATAGCTCCTACGAGCAGTACTTC.

This clonotype was detected a few times. This chain uses TRBV20-1 with TRBJ1-6; 7 nucleotides agree with TRBD1. Germline CDR1 reads DFQATT; CDR2 reads SNEGSKA (reference sequence). V shed 6 bases, J shed 1 base, and the junction held 15 bases outside the gene matches. The CDR3 is 18 amino acids. CDR3 protein: CSALDRGGGGSYNSPLHF. CDR3 DNA sequence: TGCAGTGCACTCGATCGAGGGGGCGGGGGGTCCTATAATTCACCCCTCCACTTT.

This chain links TRBV20-1 with TRBJ2-7; TRBD2 matches at 7 bases. Germline V CDR1 and CDR2: DFQATT, SNEGSKA (reference sequence). J lost 3 bases, V lost 2 bases, and 4 bases had no gene match. The length of the CDR3 is 13 residues. CDR3 sequence reads: CSARKAGLYEQYF. CDR3 in DNA: TGCAGTGCTAGAAAAGCGGGGCTCTACGAGCAGTACTTC.

This clonotype was observed a handful of times. The chain employs TRBV19 and TRBJ1-2; possible D gene TRBD1, 6 bases. The CDR3 runs to 13 residues. V was cut by 7 bases and J by 6 bases, with 15 bases left in between. Germline assignment: CDR1 LNHDA and CDR2 SQIVND (reference sequence). The CDR3 loop reads CASKRGFSHGYTF. The CDR3 coding sequence is TGTGCCAGTAAAAGGGGGTTTTCTCATGGCTACACCTTC.

The J gene is TRBJ1-1, the V gene TRBV5-1; a possible D gene is TRBD1 (5 bases). CDR3 length: 14 amino acids. Germline values: CDR1 SGHRS, CDR2 YFSETQ. Trimming pared 0 bases from V and 8 bases from J, leaving 14 bases between. CDR3 amino acids: CASSLGLWGSEAFF. The CDR3 DNA is TGCGCCAGCAGCTTGGGGCTCTGGGGGTCGGAAGCTTTCTTT.

The V gene is TRBV7-2, the J gene TRBJ2-4; 12 nucleotides match TRBD2. There are 17 residues in the CDR3. The V segment lost 5 bases and the J segment 2 bases; nucleotides outside the gene matches: 7. Germline loops: CDR1 SGHTA, CDR2 FQGNSA. This CDR3 is CASSVPGLAGTKNIQYF. The DNA for the CDR3 is TGTGCCAGCAGCGTACCCGGACTAGCGGGAACCAAAAACATTCAGTACTTC. Combining the CDR3 with reference TRBV7-2 and TRBJ2-4 gives the whole variable domain GAGVSQSPSNKVTEKGKDVELRCDPISGHTALYWYRQSLGQGLEFLIYFQGNSAPDKSGLPSDRFSAERTGGSVSTLTIQRTQQEDSAVYLCASSVPGLAGTKNIQYFGAGTRLSVL.

This clonotype came up many times. The DNA for the CDR3 is TGTGCCAGCTCATTGGACCGGACACGGTTCTTC. It translates to CASSLDRTRFF. The chain recombines TRBV2 with TRBJ2-1; perhaps TRBD1 as D (5 bases). V dropped 8 bases and J dropped 15 bases, with 17 bases sitting between them. The CDR3 length is 11 residues. Per germline, CDR1 SNHLY and CDR2 FYNNEI.